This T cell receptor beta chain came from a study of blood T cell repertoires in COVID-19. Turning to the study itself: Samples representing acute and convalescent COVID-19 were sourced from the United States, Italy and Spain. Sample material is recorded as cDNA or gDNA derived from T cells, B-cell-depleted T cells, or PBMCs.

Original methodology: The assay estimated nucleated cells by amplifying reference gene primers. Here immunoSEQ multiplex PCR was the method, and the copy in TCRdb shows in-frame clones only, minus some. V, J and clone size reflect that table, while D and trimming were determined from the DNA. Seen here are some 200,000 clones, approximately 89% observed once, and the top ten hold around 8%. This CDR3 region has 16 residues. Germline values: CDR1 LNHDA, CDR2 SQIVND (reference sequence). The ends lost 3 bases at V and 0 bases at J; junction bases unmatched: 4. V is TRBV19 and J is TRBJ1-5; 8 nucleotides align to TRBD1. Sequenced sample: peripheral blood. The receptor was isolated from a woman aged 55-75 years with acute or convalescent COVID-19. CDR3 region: CASSIPGGNSNQPQHF. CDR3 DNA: TGTGCCAGTAGTATCCCAGGGGGCAATAGCAATCAGCCCCAGCATTTT.